A selection of T cell receptor beta chains follows, all from one sample in a study of blood T cell repertoires in COVID-19. Clones were read by immunoSEQ multiplex PCR, and TCRdb kept only the in-frame ones, dropping some. The sample contains about 310,000 clones, roughly 87% of which appear only once. Sequenced material: PBMCs or T cells enriched from blood (not recorded which). These receptor sequences come from a woman aged 18-29 years who had recovered from COVID-19. Both conserved end residues are part of each CDR3. A D gene is named only where the DNA matches it firmly. Clone size is not always given. Where it is, it says once, few, many or a class for expanded clones.

J	D	V	size	length	DNA	CDR3
TRBJ2-1	TRBD2	TRBV11-2	once	17	TGTGCCAGCAGCTTAGAGAGGACTAGCGCACCCTACAATGAGCAGTTCTTC	CASSLERTSAPYNEQFF
TRBJ2-7	-	TRBV4-1	-	13	TGCGCCAGCAGTCACAGGGACCGGTACGAGCAGTACTTC	CASSHRDRYEQYF
TRBJ2-1	-	TRBV7-9	-	13	TGTGCCAGCAGCCCTACCCCCGAGGGAGAGCAGTTCTTC	CASSPTPEGEQFF
TRBJ2-7	-	TRBV27	-	14	TGTGCCAGCAGTTTAAGGGGCGGACCCTACGAGCAGTACTTC	CASSLRGGPYEQYF
TRBJ1-3	-	TRBV25-1	-	14	TGTGCCAGCAGGTCCAGGGGCTCTGGAAACACCATATATTTT	CASRSRGSGNTIYF
TRBJ1-6	-	TRBV5-1	-	14	TGCGCCAGCAGCCCGGACACGGGAGGTTCACCCCTCCACTTT	CASSPDTGGSPLHF
TRBJ2-7	-	TRBV5-4	-	13	TGTGCCAGTCAGGGTCCCAACTCCTACGAGCAGTACTTC	CASQGPNSYEQYF
TRBJ1-1	TRBD1	TRBV18	-	14	TGTGCCAGCTCACCCACCACAGGGGGCACTGAAGCTTTCTTT	CASSPTTGGTEAFF
TRBJ2-7	-	TRBV5-6	few	14	TGTGCCAGCAGCTTCGGGGGATTCTCCTACGAGCAGTACTTC	CASSFGGFSYEQYF
TRBJ1-1	TRBD1	TRBV6-5	-	13	TGTGCCAGCAGTCGAGGGACAGGGGCTGAAGCTTTCTTT	CASSRGTGAEAFF
TRBJ2-1	TRBD2	TRBV19	-	16	TGTGCCAGTAGGACATTAGCGGGAGTCATTGACAATGAGCAGTTCTTC	CASRTLAGVIDNEQFF
TRBJ2-1	TRBD2	TRBV2	-	16	TGTGCCAGCAGTAGGACTAGCGGGGGGCTGAGCGATGAGCAGTTCTTC	CASSRTSGGLSDEQFF
TRBJ1-5	-	TRBV3-1/TRBV3-2	-	14	TGTGCCAGCAGCCGAGACGGTGGCAATCAGCCCCAGCATTTT	CASSRDGGNQPQHF
TRBJ1-1	-	TRBV19	-	15	TGTGCCAGTAGCAGGGGCGGACGAATGAACACTGAAGCTTTCTTT	CASSRGGRMNTEAFF
TRBJ2-5	TRBD1	TRBV6-5	-	16	TGTGCCAGCAGTTACCTATCCGGGACAGGTACAGAGACCCAGTACTTC	CASSYLSGTGTETQYF
TRBJ1-2	-	TRBV6-2/TRBV6-3	once	13	TGTGCCAGCAGTTACTCGGGTCGAGGTGGCTACACCTTC	CASSYSGRGGYTF
TRBJ1-5	-	TRBV7-8	-	15	TGTGCCAGCAGCAAAAGGAGGTCCGGAGATCAGCCCCAGCATTTT	CASSKRRSGDQPQHF
TRBJ2-2	-	TRBV19	-	16	TGTGCCAGTAGTATCCCCAGGCAGGGGGGCACCGGGGAGCTGTTTTTT	CASSIPRQGGTGELFF
TRBJ1-5	-	TRBV11-3	few	16	TGTGCCAGCAGTCCCGCCCCGGGACAACTCAATCAGCCCCAGCATTTT	CASSPAPGQLNQPQHF
TRBJ1-5	-	TRBV7-8	once	12	TGTGCCAGCGCGACAGCGAATCAGCCCCAGCATTTT	CASATANQPQHF
TRBJ1-5	-	TRBV7-2	-	14	TGTGCCAGCAGCTTACGGGGAGGCGATCAGCCCCAGCATTTT	CASSLRGGDQPQHF
TRBJ1-3	-	TRBV5-5	once	12	TGTGCCAGCAGCGGTCAGGGTGACACCATATATTTT	CASSGQGDTIYF
TRBJ2-3	-	TRBV11-3	once	12	TGTGCCAGCAGCTCCCAAACAGATACGCAGTATTTT	CASSSQTDTQYF
TRBJ2-2	-	TRBV10-3	-	15	TGTGCCATCAGTTTAACAGGGCTCGACACCGGGGAGCTGTTTTTT	CAISLTGLDTGELFF
TRBJ2-7	-	TRBV19	-	14	TGTGCCAGTAGTTCCGCGTTAAGCTCCTACGAGCAGTACTTC	CASSSALSSYEQYF
TRBJ1-2	-	TRBV6-5	few	13	TGTGCCAGCAGTTACGGGGGGGCTGGAGGCTACACCTTC	CASSYGGAGGYTF
TRBJ2-3	-	TRBV4-2	-	16	TGTGCCAGCAGCCAAGTGTGGGGGGTTCTCACAGATACGCAGTATTTT	CASSQVWGVLTDTQYF
TRBJ2-1	TRBD2	TRBV28	-	15	TGTGCCAGCAGTTTGTCGGGGGGGACCTACAATGAGCAGTTCTTC	CASSLSGGTYNEQFF
TRBJ1-1	-	TRBV5-1	-	14	TGCGCCAGCAGCTGGTCCCTTCGGGGCACTGAAGCTTTCTTT	CASSWSLRGTEAFF
TRBJ1-4	TRBD1	TRBV5-1	-	14	TGCGCCAGCAGCTTGGGACAGGGAAATGAAAAACTGTTTTTT	CASSLGQGNEKLFF
TRBJ1-2	TRBD1	TRBV30	once	18	TGTGCCTTCGCGGAATTCCTACAGGGGACCCTTGGGAACTATGGCTACACCTTC	CAFAEFLQGTLGNYGYTF
TRBJ2-7	TRBD2	TRBV7-3	-	14	TGTGCCAGCAGCTCCGGGACTAGCGGCTACGAGCAGTACTTC	CASSSGTSGYEQYF
TRBJ1-5	-	TRBV28	-	12	TGTGCCACGCTAAAAGGCAATCAGCCCCAGCATTTT	CATLKGNQPQHF
TRBJ2-3	TRBD2	TRBV5-1	-	17	TGCGCCAGCAGCACCAGAGCGGGGCCGGTGAGCACAGATACGCAGTATTTT	CASSTRAGPVSTDTQYF
TRBJ1-6	-	TRBV10-1	once	16	TGCGCCAGCAGTGGGGGCATACTCTCCTATAATTCACCCCTCCACTTT	CASSGGILSYNSPLHF
TRBJ2-3	-	TRBV20-1	-	14	TGCAGTGCTAGTTTGGGACTTAGCACAGATACGCAGTATTTT	CSASLGLSTDTQYF
TRBJ1-5	-	TRBV9	-	14	TGTGCCAGCAGCGCCCGACAGGAGACGCGGCCCCAGCATTTT	CASSARQETRPQHF
TRBJ1-2	-	TRBV20-1	-	11	TGCAGTGCACGGAGGGGAGGTGGCTACACCTTC	CSARRGGGYTF
TRBJ1-2	-	TRBV7-2	-	14	TGTGCCAGCAGCTTAGGGGGCGCGGACTATGGCTACACCTTC	CASSLGGADYGYTF
TRBJ1-2	-	TRBV4-3	-	15	TGCGCCAGCAGCCACGTTTCGGGGTTTAACTATGGCTACACCTTC	CASSHVSGFNYGYTF
TRBJ1-1	TRBD1	TRBV27	-	14	TGTGCCACCCTGGGGGGCAGGGGGCGAGTAGAAGCTTTCTTT	CATLGGRGRVEAFF
TRBJ1-3	-	TRBV29-1	-	13	TGCAGCGTTACAGGGAGCTCTGGAAACACCATATATTTT	CSVTGSSGNTIYF
TRBJ1-1	TRBD1	TRBV12-5	-	14	TGTGCTAGTGGTTTGACAGGGGGCTCCACTGAAGCTTTCTTT	CASGLTGGSTEAFF
TRBJ1-3	-	TRBV30	-	13	TGTGCCTGGAGTGCGCAGTCTGGAAACACCATATATTTT	CAWSAQSGNTIYF
TRBJ1-3	-	TRBV7-2	-	15	TGTGCCAGCAGCCTAGACAGTGACTCTGGAAACACCATATATTTT	CASSLDSDSGNTIYF
TRBJ1-2	TRBD1	TRBV6-5	-	15	TGTGCCAGCAGTAGAGCCGGACAGGGGGGATATGGCTACACCTTC	CASSRAGQGGYGYTF
TRBJ1-2	TRBD1	TRBV9	-	14	TGTGCCAGCAGCGGTGGAGGACAGGGCAATGGCTACACCTTC	CASSGGGQGNGYTF
TRBJ2-1	TRBD2	TRBV7-6	few	15	TGTGCCAGCAGCTGGACTAGCGGGAGGGGAAATGAGCAGTTCTTC	CASSWTSGRGNEQFF
TRBJ2-3	TRBD2	TRBV5-4	-	14	TGTGCCAGCAGCGCTAGCGGGGGGGTGGGTACGCAGTATTTT	CASSASGGVGTQYF
TRBJ1-1	-	TRBV28	-	12	TGTGCCAGCAGTTTTTCCTTCAGTGAAGCTTTCTTT	CASSFSFSEAFF
TRBJ2-5	-	TRBV9	once	14	TGTGCCAGCAGCGTAGATCTGGGACTGGAGACCCAGTACTTC	CASSVDLGLETQYF
TRBJ2-7	TRBD2	TRBV5-1	once	17	TGCGCCAGCAGCCGACCTAGCGGGGGGCCTTACTCCTACGAGCAGTACTTC	CASSRPSGGPYSYEQYF
TRBJ1-1	-	TRBV7-2	-	15	TGTGCCAGCAGCTTAGTCACGGGTTCGGGCACTGAAGCTTTCTTT	CASSLVTGSGTEAFF